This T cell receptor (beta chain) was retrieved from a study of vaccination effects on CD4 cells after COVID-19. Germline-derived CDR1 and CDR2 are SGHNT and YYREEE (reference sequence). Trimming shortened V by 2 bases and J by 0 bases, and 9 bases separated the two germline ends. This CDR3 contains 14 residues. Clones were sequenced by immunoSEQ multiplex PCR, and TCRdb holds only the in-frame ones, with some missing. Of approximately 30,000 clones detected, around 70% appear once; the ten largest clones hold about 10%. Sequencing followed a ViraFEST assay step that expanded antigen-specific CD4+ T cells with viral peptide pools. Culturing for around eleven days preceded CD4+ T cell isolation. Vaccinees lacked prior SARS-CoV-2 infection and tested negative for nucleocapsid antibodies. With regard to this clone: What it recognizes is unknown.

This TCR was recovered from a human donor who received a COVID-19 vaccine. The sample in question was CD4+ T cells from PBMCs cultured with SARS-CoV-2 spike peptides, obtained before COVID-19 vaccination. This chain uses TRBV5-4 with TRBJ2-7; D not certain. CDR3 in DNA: TGTGCCAGCAGCTTCGACCCAGGCTCCTACGAGCAGTACTTC. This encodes CASSFDPGSYEQYF.